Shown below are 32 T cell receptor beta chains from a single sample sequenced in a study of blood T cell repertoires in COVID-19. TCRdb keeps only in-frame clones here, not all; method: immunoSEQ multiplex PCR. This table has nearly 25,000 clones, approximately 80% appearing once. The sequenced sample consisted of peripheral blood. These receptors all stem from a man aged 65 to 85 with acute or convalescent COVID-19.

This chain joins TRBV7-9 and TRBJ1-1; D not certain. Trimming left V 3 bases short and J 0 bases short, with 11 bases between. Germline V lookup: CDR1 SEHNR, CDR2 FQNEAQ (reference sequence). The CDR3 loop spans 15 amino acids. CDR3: CASSFDFLMNTEAFF. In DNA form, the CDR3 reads TGTGCCAGCAGCTTTGACTTTCTAATGAACACTGAAGCTTTCTTT.

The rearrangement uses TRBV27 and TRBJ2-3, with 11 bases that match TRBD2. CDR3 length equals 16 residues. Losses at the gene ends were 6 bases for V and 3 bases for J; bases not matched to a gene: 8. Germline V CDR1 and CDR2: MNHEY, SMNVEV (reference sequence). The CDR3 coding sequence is TGTGCCAGCAGCCCTATAGCGGGAGGGCTGACAGATACGCAGTATTTT. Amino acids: CASSPIAGGLTDTQYF.

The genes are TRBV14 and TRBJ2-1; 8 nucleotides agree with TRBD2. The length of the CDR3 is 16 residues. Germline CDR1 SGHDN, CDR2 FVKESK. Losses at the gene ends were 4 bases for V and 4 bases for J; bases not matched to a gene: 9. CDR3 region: CASSPNSGNLYNEQFF. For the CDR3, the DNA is TGTGCCAGCAGCCCGAATAGCGGGAATTTATACAATGAGCAGTTCTTC.

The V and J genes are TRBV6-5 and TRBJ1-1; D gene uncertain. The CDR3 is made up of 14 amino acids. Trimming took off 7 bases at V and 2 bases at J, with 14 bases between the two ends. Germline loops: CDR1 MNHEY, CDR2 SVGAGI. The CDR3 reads CASTRSMSNTEAFF. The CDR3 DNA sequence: TGTGCCAGCACCCGGAGCATGAGCAACACTGAAGCTTTCTTT.

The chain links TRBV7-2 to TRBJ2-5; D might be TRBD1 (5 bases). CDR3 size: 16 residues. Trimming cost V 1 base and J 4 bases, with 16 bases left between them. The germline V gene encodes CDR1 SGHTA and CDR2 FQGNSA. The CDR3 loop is CASSLEGRELRETQYF. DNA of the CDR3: TGTGCCAGCAGCTTAGAGGGCAGGGAACTGAGAGAGACCCAGTACTTC.

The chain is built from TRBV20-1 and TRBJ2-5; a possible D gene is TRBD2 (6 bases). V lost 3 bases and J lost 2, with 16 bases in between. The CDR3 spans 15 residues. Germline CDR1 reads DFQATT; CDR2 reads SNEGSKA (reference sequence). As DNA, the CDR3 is TGCAGTGCTAGTTCCGATTCCGGGACTCAAGAGACCCAGTACTTC. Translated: CSASSDSGTQETQYF.

The CDR3 spells CSASGLATTYEQYF. DNA of the CDR3: TGCAGTGCTAGTGGACTAGCCACGACCTACGAGCAGTACTTC. The V gene is TRBV20-1, the J gene TRBJ2-7; 8 nucleotides match TRBD2. Losses at the gene ends were 3 bases for V and 2 bases for J; bases not matched to a gene: 6. The germline CDR1 and CDR2 sequences are DFQATT and SNEGSKA (reference sequence). The CDR3 extends over 14 amino acids.

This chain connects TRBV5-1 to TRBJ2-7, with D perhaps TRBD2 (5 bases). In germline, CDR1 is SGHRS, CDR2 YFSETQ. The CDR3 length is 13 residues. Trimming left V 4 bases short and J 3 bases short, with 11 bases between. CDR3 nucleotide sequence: TGCGCCAGCAGCCTCCCCGAGGGCTACGAGCAGTACTTC. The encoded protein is CASSLPEGYEQYF.

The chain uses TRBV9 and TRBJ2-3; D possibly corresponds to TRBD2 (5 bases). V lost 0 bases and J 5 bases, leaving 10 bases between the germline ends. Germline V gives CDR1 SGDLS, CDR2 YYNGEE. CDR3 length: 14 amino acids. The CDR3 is CASSVGGSGDTQYF. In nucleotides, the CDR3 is TGTGCCAGCAGCGTAGGAGGGAGTGGAGATACGCAGTATTTT.

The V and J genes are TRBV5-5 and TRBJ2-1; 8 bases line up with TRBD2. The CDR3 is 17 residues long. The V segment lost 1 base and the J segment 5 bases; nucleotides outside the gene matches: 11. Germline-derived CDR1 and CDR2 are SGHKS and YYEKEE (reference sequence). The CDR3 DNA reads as TGTGCCAGCAGCTTGCGGGGTTGGGCGGGAGGTGACAATGAGCAGTTCTTC. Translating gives CASSLRGWAGGDNEQFF.

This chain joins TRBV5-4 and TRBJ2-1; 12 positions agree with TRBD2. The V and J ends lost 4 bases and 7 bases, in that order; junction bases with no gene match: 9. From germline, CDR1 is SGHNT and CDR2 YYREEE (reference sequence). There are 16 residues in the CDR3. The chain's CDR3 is CASSAATSGRRNEQFF. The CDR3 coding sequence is TGTGCCAGCAGCGCGGCTACTAGCGGGAGGCGTAATGAGCAGTTCTTC.

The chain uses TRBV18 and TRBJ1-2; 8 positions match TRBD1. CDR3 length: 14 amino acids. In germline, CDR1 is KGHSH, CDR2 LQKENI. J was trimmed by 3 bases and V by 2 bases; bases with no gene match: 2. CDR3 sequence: CASSPTDRDYGYTF. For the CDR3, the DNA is TGTGCCAGCTCACCAACGGACAGGGACTATGGCTACACCTTC. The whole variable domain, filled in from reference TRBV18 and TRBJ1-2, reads NAGVMQNPRHLVRRRGQEARLRCSPMKGHSHVYWYRQLPEEGLKFMVYLQKENIIDESGMPKERFSAEFPKEGPSILRIQQVVRGDSAAYFCASSPTDRDYGYTFGSGTRLTVV.

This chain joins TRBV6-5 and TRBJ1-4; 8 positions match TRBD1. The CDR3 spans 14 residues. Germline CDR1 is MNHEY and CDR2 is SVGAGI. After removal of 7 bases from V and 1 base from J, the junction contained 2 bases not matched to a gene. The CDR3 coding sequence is TGTGCCAGCAACGACAGGGGAACTAATGAAAAACTGTTTTTT. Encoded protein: CASNDRGTNEKLFF.

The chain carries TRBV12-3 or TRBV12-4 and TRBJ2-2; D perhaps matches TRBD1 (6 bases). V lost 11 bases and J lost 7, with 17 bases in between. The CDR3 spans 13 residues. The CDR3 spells CAGREDSGGELFF. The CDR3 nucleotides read TGTGCCGGACGAGAGGACAGCGGCGGGGAGCTGTTTTTT.

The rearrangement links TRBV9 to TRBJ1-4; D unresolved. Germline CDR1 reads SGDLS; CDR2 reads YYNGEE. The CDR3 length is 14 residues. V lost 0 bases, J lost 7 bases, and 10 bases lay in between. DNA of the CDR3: TGTGCCAGCAGCGTAGGGGCAGGCCCTGAAAAACTGTTTTTT. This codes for CASSVGAGPEKLFF.

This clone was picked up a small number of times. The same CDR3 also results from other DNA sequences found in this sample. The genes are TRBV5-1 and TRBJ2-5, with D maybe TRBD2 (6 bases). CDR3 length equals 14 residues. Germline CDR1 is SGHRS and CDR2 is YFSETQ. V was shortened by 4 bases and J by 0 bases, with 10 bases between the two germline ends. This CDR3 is CASSNRDYQETQYF. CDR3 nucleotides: TGCGCCAGCAGCAACCGGGACTACCAAGAGACCCAGTACTTC.

CDR3 coding DNA: TGTGCCACTAACCCGACAGGCGTTACCTACGAGCAGTACTTC. Translation: CATNPTGVTYEQYF. The V and J genes are TRBV6-5 and TRBJ2-7; maybe TRBD1 (6 bases). Germline V gene sequence: CDR1 MNHEY, CDR2 SVGAGI. The CDR3 is made up of 14 amino acids. V dropped 10 bases and J dropped 2 bases, with 18 bases sitting between them.

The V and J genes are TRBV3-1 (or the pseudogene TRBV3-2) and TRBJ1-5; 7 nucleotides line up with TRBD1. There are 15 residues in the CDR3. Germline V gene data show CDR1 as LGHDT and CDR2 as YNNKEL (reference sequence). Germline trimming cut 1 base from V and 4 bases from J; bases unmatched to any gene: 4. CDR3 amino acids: CASSQAGGRNQPQHF. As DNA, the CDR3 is TGTGCCAGCAGCCAAGCAGGGGGGCGGAATCAGCCCCAGCATTTT.

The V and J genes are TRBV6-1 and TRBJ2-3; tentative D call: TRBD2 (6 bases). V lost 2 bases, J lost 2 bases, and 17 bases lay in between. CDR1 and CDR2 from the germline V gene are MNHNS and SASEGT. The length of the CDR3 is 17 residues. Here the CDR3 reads CASSEQASVDYTDTQYF. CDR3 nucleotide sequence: TGTGCCAGCAGTGAACAGGCTAGCGTAGATTACACAGATACGCAGTATTTT.

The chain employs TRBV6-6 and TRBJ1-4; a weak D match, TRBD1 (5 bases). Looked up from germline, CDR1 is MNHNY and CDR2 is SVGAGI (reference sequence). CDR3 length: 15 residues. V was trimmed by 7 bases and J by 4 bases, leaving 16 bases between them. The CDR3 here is CASTLSGQLNEKLFF. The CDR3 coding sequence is TGTGCCAGCACCTTATCAGGGCAGCTTAATGAAAAACTGTTTTTT.

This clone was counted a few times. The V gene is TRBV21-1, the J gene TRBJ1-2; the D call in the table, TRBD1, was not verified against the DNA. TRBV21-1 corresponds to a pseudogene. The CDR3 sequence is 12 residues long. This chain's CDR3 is CASGGQVHGYTF. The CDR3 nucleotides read TGTGCCAGCGGAGGACAGGTTCATGGCTACACCTTC.

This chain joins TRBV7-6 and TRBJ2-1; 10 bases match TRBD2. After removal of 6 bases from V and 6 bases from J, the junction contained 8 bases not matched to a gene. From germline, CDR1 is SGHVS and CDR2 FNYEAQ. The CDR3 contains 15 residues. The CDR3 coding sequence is TGTGCCAGCAGTCCAGCGGGAGGGCCTTTCAATGAGCAGTTCTTC. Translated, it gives CASSPAGGPFNEQFF.

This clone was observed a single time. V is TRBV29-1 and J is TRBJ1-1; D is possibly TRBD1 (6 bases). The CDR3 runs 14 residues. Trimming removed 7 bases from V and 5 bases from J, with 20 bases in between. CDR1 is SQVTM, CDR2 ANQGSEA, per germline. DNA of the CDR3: TGCAGCGCCACGTCTGCGGGGGGCGGGACTGAAGCTTTCTTT. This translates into CSATSAGGGTEAFF.

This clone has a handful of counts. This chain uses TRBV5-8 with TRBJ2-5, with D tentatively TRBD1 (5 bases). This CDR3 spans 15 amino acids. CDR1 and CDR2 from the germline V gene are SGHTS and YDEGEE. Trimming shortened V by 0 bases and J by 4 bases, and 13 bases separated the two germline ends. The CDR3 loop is CASSLVGRVGETQYF. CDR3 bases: TGTGCCAGCAGCTTGGTGGGGCGAGTTGGAGAGACCCAGTACTTC.

CDR3 region: CATSDSGDKETQYF. For the CDR3, the DNA is TGTGCCACCAGTGATAGCGGGGATAAAGAGACCCAGTACTTC. The rearrangement links TRBV24-1 to TRBJ2-5, with 7 bases aligning to TRBD2. The V and J ends lost 3 bases and 3 bases, in that order; junction bases with no gene match: 3. CDR3 length: 14 amino acids. CDR1 KGHDR and CDR2 SFDVKD come from the germline V gene.

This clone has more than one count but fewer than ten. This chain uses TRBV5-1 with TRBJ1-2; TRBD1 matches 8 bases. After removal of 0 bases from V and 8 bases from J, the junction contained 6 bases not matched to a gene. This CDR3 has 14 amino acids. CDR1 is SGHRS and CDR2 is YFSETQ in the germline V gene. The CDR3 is CASSLATGGGGYTF. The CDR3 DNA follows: TGCGCCAGCAGCTTGGCTACAGGGGGAGGAGGCTACACCTTC.

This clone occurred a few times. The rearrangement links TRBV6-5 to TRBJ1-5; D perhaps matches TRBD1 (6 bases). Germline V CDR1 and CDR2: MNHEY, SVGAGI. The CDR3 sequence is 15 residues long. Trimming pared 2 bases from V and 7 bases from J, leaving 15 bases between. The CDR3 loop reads CASSYNPRGNQPQHF. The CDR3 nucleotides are TGTGCCAGCAGTTACAATCCCAGGGGTAACCAGCCCCAGCATTTT.

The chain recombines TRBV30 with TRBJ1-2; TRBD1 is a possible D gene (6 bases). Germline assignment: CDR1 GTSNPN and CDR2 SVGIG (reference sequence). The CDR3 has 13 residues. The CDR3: CAAVSTGSYGYTF. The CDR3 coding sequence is TGTGCTGCAGTCAGCACAGGGTCCTATGGCTACACCTTC.

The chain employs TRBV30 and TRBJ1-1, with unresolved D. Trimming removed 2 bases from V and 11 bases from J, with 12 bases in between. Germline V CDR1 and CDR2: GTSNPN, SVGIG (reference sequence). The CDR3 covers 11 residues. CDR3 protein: CAWSSSAKAFF. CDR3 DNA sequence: TGTGCCTGGAGTTCTAGCGCAAAGGCTTTCTTT.

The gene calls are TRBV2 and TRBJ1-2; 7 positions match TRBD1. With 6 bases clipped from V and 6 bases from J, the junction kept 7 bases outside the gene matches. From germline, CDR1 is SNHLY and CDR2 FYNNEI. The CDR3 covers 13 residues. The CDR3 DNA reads TGTGCCAGCAGGCGGAGACAGGGTGATGGCTACACCTTC. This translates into CASRRRQGDGYTF.

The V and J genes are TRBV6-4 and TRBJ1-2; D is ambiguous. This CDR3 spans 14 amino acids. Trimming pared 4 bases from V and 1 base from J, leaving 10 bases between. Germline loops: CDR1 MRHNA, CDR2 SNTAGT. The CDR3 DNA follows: TGTGCCAGCAGTGCTCCCAGCGGTAACTATGGCTACACCTTC. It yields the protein CASSAPSGNYGYTF.

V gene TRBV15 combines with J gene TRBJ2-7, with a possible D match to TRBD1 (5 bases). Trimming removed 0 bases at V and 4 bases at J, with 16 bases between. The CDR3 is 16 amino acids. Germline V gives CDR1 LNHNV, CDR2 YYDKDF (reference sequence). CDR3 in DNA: TGTGCCACCAGCAGAGATAGCCCGCAGGGTCAATACGAGCAGTACTTC. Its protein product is CATSRDSPQGQYEQYF.